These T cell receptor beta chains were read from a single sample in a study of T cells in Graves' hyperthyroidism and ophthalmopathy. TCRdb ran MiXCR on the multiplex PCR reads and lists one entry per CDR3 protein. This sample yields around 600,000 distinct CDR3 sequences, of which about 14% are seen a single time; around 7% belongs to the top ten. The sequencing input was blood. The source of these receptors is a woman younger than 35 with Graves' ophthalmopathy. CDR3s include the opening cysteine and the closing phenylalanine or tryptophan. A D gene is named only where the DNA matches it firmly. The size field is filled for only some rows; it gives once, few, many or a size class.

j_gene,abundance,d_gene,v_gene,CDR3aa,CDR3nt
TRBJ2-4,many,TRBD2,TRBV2,CASSYLAVAKNIQYF,TGTGCCAGCAGTTATCTAGCGGTAGCCAAAAACATTCAGTACTTC
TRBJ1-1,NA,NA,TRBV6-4,CASSRPTGWCEAFF,TGTGCCAGCAGCCGGCCCACAGGCTGGTGTGAGGCTTTCTTT
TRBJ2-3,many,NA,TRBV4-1,CASSQPTDTQYF,TGCGCCAGCAGCCAACCCACAGATACGCAGTATTTT
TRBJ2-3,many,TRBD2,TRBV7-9,CASSLTGGPADTQYF,TGTGCCAGCAGCTTAACGGGAGGCCCCGCAGATACGCAGTATTTT
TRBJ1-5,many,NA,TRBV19,CASTSGTFGDQPQHF,TGTGCCAGTACCTCTGGGACATTCGGCGATCAGCCCCAGCATTTT
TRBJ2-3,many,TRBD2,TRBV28,CASSLSQRESMSTQYF,TGTGCCAGCAGTTTAAGTCAGCGGGAAAGTATGAGTACGCAGTATTTT
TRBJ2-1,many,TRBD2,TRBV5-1,CASSPGLATYNEQFF,TGCGCCAGCAGCCCAGGACTAGCCACCTACAATGAGCAGTTCTTC
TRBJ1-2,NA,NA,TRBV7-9,CATRGSGYTF,TGTGCCACTAGAGGATCCGGCTACACCTTC
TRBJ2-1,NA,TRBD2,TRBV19,CAVRLAEINEQFF,TGTGCCGTTAGACTAGCGGAGATCAATGAGCAGTTCTTC
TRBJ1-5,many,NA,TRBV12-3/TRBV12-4,CASSPGGRPQHF,TGTGCCAGCAGTCCAGGAGGCAGGCCCCAGCATTTT
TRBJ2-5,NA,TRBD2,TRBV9,CASSAAGGPGQETQYF,TGTGCCAGCAGCGCGGCGGGAGGGCCGGGGCAAGAGACCCAGTACTTC
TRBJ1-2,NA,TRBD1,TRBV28,CASSVTGDADGYTF,TGTGCCAGCAGTGTGACAGGGGATGCGGATGGCTACACCTTC
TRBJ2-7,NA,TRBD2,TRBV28,CASQREGYEQYF,TGTGCCTCCCAACGGGAGGGGTACGAGCAGTACTTC
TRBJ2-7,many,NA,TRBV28,CASSLEGVNYEQYF,TGTGCCAGCAGTTTGGAGGGAGTGAACTACGAGCAGTACTTC
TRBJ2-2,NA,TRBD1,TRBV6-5,CASSYSGTGAGELFF,TGTGCCAGCAGTTACTCCGGGACAGGGGCCGGGGAGCTGTTTTTT
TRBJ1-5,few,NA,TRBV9,CASSVGGTTLSNQPQHF,TGTGCCAGCAGCGTAGGCGGGACAACTCTTAGCAATCAGCCCCAGCATTTT
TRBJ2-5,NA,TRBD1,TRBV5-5,CASSFLVIQGRQETQYF,TGTGCCAGCAGCTTTTTGGTTATACAGGGGCGTCAAGAGACCCAGTACTTC
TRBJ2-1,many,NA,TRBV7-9,CASSRPGYGYNEQFF,TGTGCCAGCAGCCGTCCGGGTTACGGCTACAATGAGCAGTTCTTC
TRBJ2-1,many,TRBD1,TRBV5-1,CASSVAGGAWNEQFF,TGCGCCAGCAGTGTTGCAGGGGGCGCGTGGAATGAGCAGTTCTTC
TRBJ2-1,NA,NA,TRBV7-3,CASSLEGLSGEQFF,TGTGCCAGCAGCTTAGAGGGCCTTTCGGGTGAGCAGTTCTTC
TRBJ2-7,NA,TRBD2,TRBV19,CASSIEGTSGTRSYEQYF,TGTGCCAGTAGTATAGAGGGGACTAGCGGGACCCGCTCCTACGAGCAGTACTTC
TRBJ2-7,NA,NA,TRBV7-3,CASSLRPGPTYEQYF,TGTGCCAGCAGCTTACGCCCGGGCCCCACCTACGAGCAGTACTTC
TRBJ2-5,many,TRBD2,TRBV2,CATQGLAGTQETQYF,TGTGCCACTCAAGGACTAGCGGGTACACAAGAGACCCAGTACTTC
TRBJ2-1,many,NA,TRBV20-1,CSLRGDEIEYNEQFF,TGCAGTCTACGAGGGGACGAAATAGAGTACAATGAGCAGTTCTTC
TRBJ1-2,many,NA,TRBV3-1,CASSQDRGYTF,TGTGCCAGCAGCCAAGATCGTGGCTACACCTTC
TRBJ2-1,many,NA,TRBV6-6,CASSYRDSKYNEQFF,TGTGCCAGCAGTTACCGGGACTCAAAATACAATGAGCAGTTCTTC
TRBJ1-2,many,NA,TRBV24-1,CATSDYTAGHGYTF,TGTGCCACCAGTGATTACACAGCGGGGCATGGCTACACCTTC
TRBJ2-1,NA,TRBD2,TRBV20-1,CSAQRGLAGGPRIDNEQFF,TGCAGTGCACAAAGAGGACTAGCGGGAGGGCCGAGGATTGACAATGAGCAGTTCTTC
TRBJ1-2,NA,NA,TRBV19,CASSIWGYYGYTF,TGTGCCAGTAGTATCTGGGGTTACTATGGCTACACCTTC
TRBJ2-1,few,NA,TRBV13,CASSQASGQGFIDEQFF,TGTGCCAGCAGCCAGGCATCGGGACAAGGGTTTATAGATGAGCAGTTCTTC
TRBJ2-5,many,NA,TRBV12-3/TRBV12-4,CASSPLDRQETQYF,TGTGCCAGCAGCCCATTAGATCGCCAAGAGACCCAGTACTTC
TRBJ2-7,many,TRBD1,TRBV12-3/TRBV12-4,CASSLRQGVYEQYF,TGTGCCAGCAGTCTTCGACAGGGGGTCTACGAGCAGTACTTC